The source of this T cell receptor (beta chain) is a study of shared clonotypes between healthy human individuals. The CDR3 extends over 11 amino acids. V shed 6 bases and J shed 5 bases, with 7 bases lying between them. Germline V gives CDR1 LNHNV, CDR2 YYDKDF (reference sequence). Remarks on this clone: Other nucleotide sequences in the sample specify the same CDR3.

Sequenced by immunoSEQ multiplex PCR; TCRdb stores in-frame clones only, minus some. The data contain some 2,100,000 clones, 85% to 95% of them singletons. CD45RO-negative cells were positively selected for CCR7, leaving out terminally differentiated effector memory CD45RA+ cells. The sample consisted of naive CD8+ T cells from PBMCs. The receptor was derived from a man aged 18 to 30 in good health. Some clones in this sample may be carry-over from other donors' samples. This chain uses TRBV15 with TRBJ2-5; D is undetermined. Written as DNA, the CDR3 is TGTGCCACCAGTGGTCGGGAGACCCAGTACTTC. It specifies CATSGRETQYF. The entire variable domain, with the rest obtained from reference TRBV15 and TRBJ2-5, is as follows: DAMVIQNPRYQVTQFGKPVTLSCSQTLNHNVMYWYQQKSSQAPKLLFHYYDKDFNNEADTPDNFQSRRPNTSFCFLDIRSPGLGDTAMYLCATSGRETQYFGPGTRLLVL.